Each of the 23 T cell receptor beta chains below was sequenced from the same sample in a study of cytomegalovirus exposure and HLA in healthy donors. Researchers ran the PCR with 60 Vbeta and 13 Jbeta primers. TCRdb's copy holds only in-frame clones and misses some; the assay was immunoSEQ multiplex PCR. Here the sample spans a few hundred thousand clones, under 80% being singletons. Source material: PBMCs. The receptors were gathered from a female donor in good health and CMV-seronegative.

This clone was recorded a few times. The V call is TRBV6-6, the J call TRBJ1-6; 10 bases are shared with TRBD1. Losses at the gene ends were 7 bases for V and 11 bases for J; bases not matched to a gene: 14. This CDR3 comprises 16 residues. Germline CDR1 MNHNY, CDR2 SVGAGI (reference sequence). CDR3 protein: CASTQDRGLSGTPLHF. Here the CDR3 DNA reads TGTGCCAGCACTCAGGACAGGGGGTTAAGTGGGACACCCCTCCACTTT.

The gene calls are TRBV28 and TRBJ2-3; no reliable D call. The CDR3 has 15 amino acids. V lost 3 bases, J lost 4 bases, and 14 bases lay in between. Per germline, CDR1 MDHEN and CDR2 SYDVKM. In DNA form, the CDR3 reads TGTGCCAGCAGTTTTAGCCCGGCGAGCTCAGATACGCAGTATTTT. Residues: CASSFSPASSDTQYF. The whole variable domain, filled in from reference TRBV28 and TRBJ2-3, reads DVKVTQSSRYLVKRTGEKVFLECVQDMDHENMFWYRQDPGLGLRLIYFSYDVKMKEKGDIPEGYSVSREKKERFSLILESASTNQTSMYLCASSFSPASSDTQYFGPGTRLTVL.

This chain joins TRBV21-1 and TRBJ2-3; the DNA was not compared with TRBD1, the D call given in the table. TRBV21-1 is a pseudogene segment. This CDR3 comprises 14 residues. The CDR3, as DNA: TGTGCCAGCAGACCACAGGGGGCCCAAGATACGCAGTATTTT. Its protein product is CASRPQGAQDTQYF.

CDR3 in DNA: TGTGCCAGCAGCCTGGGGGCGGGAGGCCTTTACGAGCAGTACTTC. It is translated as CASSLGAGGLYEQYF. The rearrangement joins TRBV9 to TRBJ2-7; 8 bases map to TRBD2. The germline gives CDR1 SGDLS, CDR2 YYNGEE. There are 15 residues in the CDR3. Trimming removed 4 bases from V and 4 bases from J; junction bases left unmatched: 10. The variable domain in full, completed from reference TRBV9 and TRBJ2-7, reads DSGVTQTPKHLITATGQRVTLRCSPRSGDLSVYWYQQSLDQGLQFLIQYYNGEERAKGNILERFSAQQFPDLHSELNLSSLELGDSALYFCASSLGAGGLYEQYFGPGTRLTVT.

The gene calls are TRBV5-1 and TRBJ1-1, with 7 bases lining up with TRBD1. V was clipped by 5 bases and J by 1 base; unmatched bases: 5. This CDR3 is built from 14 residues. Germline V gives CDR1 SGHRS, CDR2 YFSETQ. The CDR3 sequence is CASSNQGGNTEAFF. The CDR3 DNA is TGCGCCAGCAGTAATCAGGGGGGGAACACTGAAGCTTTCTTT.

V is TRBV6-1 and J is TRBJ1-5; D not resolved. There are 12 residues in the CDR3. CDR1 and CDR2 (germline): MNHNS, SASEGT. The germline V and J ends were trimmed by 1 base and 7 bases, with 5 bases remaining between them. CDR3 bases: TGTGCCAGCAGTGAAGTACGGCAGCCCCAGCATTTT. Translated: CASSEVRQPQHF.

V and J are TRBV19 and TRBJ1-1, with 10 positions matching TRBD1. Germline values: CDR1 LNHDA, CDR2 SQIVND (reference sequence). V shed 5 bases, J shed 7 bases, and the junction held 7 bases outside the gene matches. The CDR3 totals 14 residues. The CDR3 DNA reads as TGTGCCAGTAGTGTGACAGGGGGCCGGGGTGAAGCTTTCTTT. Encoded protein: CASSVTGGRGEAFF.

The chain uses TRBV27 and TRBJ1-1; D remains unclear. CDR3 length: 14 residues. V lost 2 bases and J 1 base, leaving 8 bases between the germline ends. CDR1 is MNHEY, CDR2 SMNVEV, per germline (reference sequence). DNA of the CDR3: TGTGCCAGCAGTTTAGCCGTTAGGAACACTGAAGCTTTCTTT. It specifies CASSLAVRNTEAFF.

The V call is TRBV2, the J call TRBJ2-1; D is possibly TRBD2 (6 bases). Trimming cost V 8 bases and J 2 bases, with 10 bases left between them. The CDR3 consists of 13 residues. CDR1 is SNHLY, CDR2 FYNNEI, per germline. In DNA, the CDR3 is TGTGCCAGCGTTAGCGGCGCCTACAATGAGCAGTTCTTC. Protein product: CASVSGAYNEQFF.

The chain recombines TRBV10-2 with TRBJ2-2, with 12 bases lining up with TRBD2. V lost 4 bases, J lost 6 bases, and 3 bases stayed unmatched. The CDR3 runs 15 residues. The germline CDR1 and CDR2 sequences are WSHSY and SAAADI. CDR3 in amino acids: CASSALAGGPGELFF. CDR3 nucleotide sequence: TGCGCCAGCAGTGCCCTAGCGGGAGGGCCCGGGGAGCTGTTTTTT.

V gene TRBV27 combines with J gene TRBJ2-5; 9 nucleotides align to TRBD1. The better agreement between TRBJ2-7 and the DNA end casts doubt on the J call. This CDR3 comprises 16 residues. CDR1 is MNHEY and CDR2 is SMNVEV in the germline V gene (reference sequence). The CDR3 spells CASSLPHGTGYHEQYF. The DNA for the CDR3 is TGTGCCAGCAGTTTGCCCCACGGGACAGGGTACCACGAGCAGTACTTC.

This clone was recorded only once. J is TRBJ2-3 and V is TRBV5-1; D not certain. The CDR3 sequence is 13 residues long. CDR1 is SGHRS, CDR2 YFSETQ, per germline. The V gene lost 4 bases and the J gene lost 6 bases, with 12 bases spanning the gap. CDR3 loop: CASSLVIADTQYF. The CDR3 DNA is TGCGCCAGCAGCCTGGTTATTGCGGATACGCAGTATTTT.

V is TRBV5-4 and J is TRBJ2-6; 7 nucleotides line up with TRBD2. With 0 bases clipped from V and 1 base from J, the junction kept 10 bases outside the gene matches. Germline V CDR1 and CDR2: SGHNT, YYREEE (reference sequence). The CDR3 totals 19 residues. In DNA form, the CDR3 reads TGTGCCAGCAGCTTGGCTATTACGCAGGGAGGGTCTGGGGCCAACGTCCTGACTTTC. Translated, it gives CASSLAITQGGSGANVLTF.

The rearrangement uses TRBV5-1 and TRBJ2-1, with D uncertain. The CDR3 extends over 15 amino acids. V lost 0 bases to trimming and J lost 0 bases, with 7 bases between them. Looked up from germline, CDR1 is SGHRS and CDR2 is YFSETQ. CDR3 bases: TGCGCCAGCAGCTTGGGTTCCAGCTCCTACAATGAGCAGTTCTTC. Amino acids: CASSLGSSSYNEQFF. Full variable domain (outside the CDR3, taken from reference TRBV5-1 and TRBJ2-1): KAGVTQTPRYLIKTRGQQVTLSCSPISGHRSVSWYQQTPGQGLQFLFEYFSETQRNKGNFPGRFSGRQFSNSRSEMNVSTLELGDSALYLCASSLGSSSYNEQFFGPGTRLTVL.

The chain is built from TRBV9 and TRBJ1-1; D is undetermined. This CDR3 has 14 amino acids. Germline CDR1 SGDLS, CDR2 YYNGEE. The V gene lost 4 bases and the J gene lost 2 bases, with 12 bases spanning the gap. The CDR3 bases are TGTGCCAGCAGCCTACAAGCGGCAAACACTGAAGCTTTCTTT. Its translation is CASSLQAANTEAFF.

This chain connects TRBV11-3 to TRBJ1-6, with D perhaps TRBD1 (5 bases). In germline, CDR1 is SGHNT, CDR2 YENEEA. V dropped 1 base and J dropped 9 bases, with 13 bases sitting between them. The CDR3 loop spans 15 amino acids. The CDR3 loop is CASSLASGTGSPLHF. The CDR3 nucleotides read TGTGCCAGCAGCTTAGCCTCGGGGACTGGTTCACCCCTCCACTTT.

This clone came up a few times. This sequence joins TRBV9 and TRBJ2-1; TRBD2 matches at 10 bases. Germline V CDR1 and CDR2: SGDLS, YYNGEE. This CDR3 is built from 15 residues. The V segment lost 0 bases and the J segment 8 bases; nucleotides outside the gene matches: 5. The DNA of the CDR3 is TGTGCCAGCAGCGTAGTAGCGGGAGGCCGTGATGAGCAGTTCTTC. It is translated as CASSVVAGGRDEQFF.

The V gene is TRBV10-1, the J gene TRBJ1-1; D ambiguous. The CDR3 spans 13 residues. CDR1 and CDR2 from the germline V gene are WNHNN and SYGVQD (reference sequence). The V end lost 7 bases, the J end lost 1 base, and 10 bases lay between the germline ends. CDR3 amino acids: CASIIVPNTEAFF. The CDR3 DNA sequence: TGCGCCAGCATTATAGTTCCGAACACTGAAGCTTTCTTT.

This chain uses TRBV27 with TRBJ1-1; D ambiguous. Germline V gene lookup returns CDR1 MNHEY and CDR2 SMNVEV (reference sequence). The V end lost 7 bases, the J end lost 5 bases, and 11 bases lay between the germline ends. This CDR3 spans 12 amino acids. This chain's CDR3 is CASMFGGTEAFF. CDR3 DNA sequence: TGTGCCAGCATGTTTGGAGGAACTGAAGCTTTCTTT.

The chain uses TRBV25-1 and TRBJ2-3, with D hard to call. Germline CDR1 is MGHDK and CDR2 is SYGVNS. The V end lost 10 bases, the J end lost 6 bases, and 14 bases lay between the germline ends. CDR3 size: 12 residues. As DNA, the CDR3 is TGTGCCACCGCTAGAGTTTCCGATACGCAGTATTTT. It specifies CATARVSDTQYF.

Written as DNA, the CDR3 is TGTGCCAGCAGCCCCGGACACCGCCTGAAAGCCAAAAACATTCAGTACTTC. As protein: CASSPGHRLKAKNIQYF. This chain uses TRBV9 with TRBJ2-4, with a weak D call TRBD1 (5 bases). Germline V lookup: CDR1 SGDLS, CDR2 YYNGEE. The CDR3 length is 17 residues. V dropped 4 bases and J dropped 0 bases, with 17 bases sitting between them.

This clone was seen just once. J is TRBJ1-2 and V is TRBV10-3; 11 bases are shared with TRBD1. Per germline, CDR1 ENHRY and CDR2 SYGVKD. With V trimmed by 6 bases and J by 4 bases, 1 base remained unmatched. This CDR3 spans 13 amino acids. CDR3 loop: CAIRGTGGYGYTF. Written as DNA, the CDR3 is TGTGCCATCAGAGGGACAGGGGGCTATGGCTACACCTTC.

This chain uses TRBV18 with TRBJ2-7, with 11 bases identical to TRBD1. The V gene end was trimmed by 3 bases and the J gene end by 4 bases; junction bases not matched to a gene: 8. CDR1 is KGHSH, CDR2 LQKENI, per germline. The CDR3 extends over 16 amino acids. In DNA form, the CDR3 reads TGTGCCAGCTCACCGCTACGGACAGGGGGCGGGTACGAGCAGTACTTC. Amino acids: CASSPLRTGGGYEQYF.